One sample yielded the 32 T cell receptor beta chains listed below, sequenced in a study of control samples from healthy donors and cancer patients. Profiling relied on immunoSEQ multiplex PCR, and the TCRdb table lists in-frame clones only, not all of them. The table records 170,000 or so clones, roughly 91% of them present only once. Sample: blood. The receptor set was obtained from a man between 18 and 29 years old in good health.

This clone was seen just once. The chain employs TRBV7-6 and TRBJ1-1; no definite D call. This CDR3 has 16 amino acids. The germline gives CDR1 SGHVS, CDR2 FNYEAQ. V lost 0 bases to trimming and J lost 3 bases, with 14 bases between them. The CDR3 region has the DNA TGTGCCAGCAGCTTAGCGCAGCCATTCGGTGACACTGAAGCTTTCTTT. Its protein is CASSLAQPFGDTEAFF. The variable domain in full, completed from reference TRBV7-6 and TRBJ1-1, reads GAGVSQSPRYKVTKRGQDVALRCDPISGHVSLYWYRQALGQGPEFLTYFNYEAQQDKSGLPNDRFSAERPEGSISTLTIQRTEQRDSAMYRCASSLAQPFGDTEAFFGQGTRLTVV.

The chain combines TRBV14 with TRBJ2-2, with TRBD1 as a possible D gene (6 bases). This CDR3 spans 16 amino acids. Germline loops: CDR1 SGHDN, CDR2 FVKESK. Trimming took 1 base from V and 1 from J, leaving 10 bases between them. The CDR3 nucleotides read TGTGCCAGCAGCCAAGTACAGGGTGGGAACACCGGGGAGCTGTTTTTT. Translated: CASSQVQGGNTGELFF. The entire variable domain, with the rest obtained from reference TRBV14 and TRBJ2-2, is as follows: EAGVTQFPSHSVIEKGQTVTLRCDPISGHDNLYWYRRVMGKEIKFLLHFVKESKQDESGMPNNRFLAERTGGTYSTLKVQPAELEDSGVYFCASSQVQGGNTGELFFGEGSRLTVL.

V is TRBV19 and J is TRBJ2-3; D might be TRBD2 (5 bases). V gave up 5 bases and J gave up 0 bases, with 9 bases separating them. CDR1 and CDR2 from the germline V gene are LNHDA and SQIVND (reference sequence). The CDR3 totals 14 residues. CDR3 sequence reads: CASSPRTSTDTQYF. The DNA for the CDR3 is TGTGCCAGTAGTCCCAGGACTAGCACAGATACGCAGTATTTT.

CDR3 sequence (DNA): TGTGCCAGCAGCCGGACGACAGGGGGCGTGACAGATACGCAGTATTTT. Its protein product is CASSRTTGGVTDTQYF. The chain combines TRBV14 with TRBJ2-3; 10 bases match TRBD1. Looked up from germline, CDR1 is SGHDN and CDR2 is FVKESK. Losses at the gene ends were 4 bases for V and 3 bases for J; bases not matched to a gene: 7. The CDR3 runs to 16 residues.

V is TRBV5-1 and J is TRBJ2-5; D unclear. The CDR3 runs to 12 residues. Germline V CDR1 and CDR2: SGHRS, YFSETQ. V dropped 2 bases and J dropped 0 bases, with 2 bases sitting between them. The CDR3 sequence is CASSFYQETQYF. Written as DNA, the CDR3 is TGCGCCAGCAGCTTTTACCAAGAGACCCAGTACTTC.

The chain is built from TRBV3-1 (or the pseudogene TRBV3-2) and TRBJ1-4, with TRBD1 identical over 7 bases. Germline V gene lookup returns CDR1 LGHDT and CDR2 YNNKEL (reference sequence). The CDR3 is 17 residues long. V lost 4 bases to trimming and J lost 6 bases; unmatched junction nucleotides: 14. For the CDR3, the DNA is TGTGCCAGCAGCCCCAGACAGGGTGGAGGACCCGATGAAAAACTGTTTTTT. Translated, it gives CASSPRQGGGPDEKLFF.

V usage is TRBV25-1 and J usage is TRBJ2-5; perhaps D is TRBD1 or TRBD2 (5 bases each). The CDR3 runs to 14 residues. Trimming stripped 4 bases from V and 4 bases from J, with 13 bases between. Germline V gene lookup returns CDR1 MGHDK and CDR2 SYGVNS. CDR3 coding DNA: TGTGCCAGCAGTGGAGCCGGGACGCGAGAGACCCAGTACTTC. Amino acids: CASSGAGTRETQYF.

This sequence joins TRBV5-5 and TRBJ1-4, with D unresolved. Trimming pared 0 bases from V and 7 bases from J, leaving 10 bases between. Per germline, CDR1 SGHKS and CDR2 YYEKEE (reference sequence). This CDR3 comprises 14 residues. The CDR3 DNA reads as TGTGCCAGCAGCTTGGCTCCAGATAGTGAAAAACTGTTTTTT. This codes for CASSLAPDSEKLFF. Looking up the rest from reference TRBV5-5 and TRBJ1-4 gives the full variable domain: DAGVTQSPTHLIKTRGQQVTLRCSPISGHKSVSWYQQVLGQGPQFIFQYYEKEERGRGNFPDRFSARQFPNYSSELNVNALLLGDSALYLCASSLAPDSEKLFFGSGTQLSVL.

This clone was counted once. The genes are TRBV5-1 and TRBJ1-4; D not resolved. This CDR3 is built from 19 residues. V lost 0 bases and J lost 2, with 20 bases in between. Germline V CDR1 and CDR2: SGHRS, YFSETQ. For the CDR3, the DNA is TGCGCCAGCAGCTTGGCCCCGAACCGTCCCTCGGGGACTAATGAAAAACTGTTTTTT. This encodes CASSLAPNRPSGTNEKLFF.

The chain couples TRBV10-3 to TRBJ2-6; 7 nucleotides line up with TRBD1. Per germline, CDR1 ENHRY and CDR2 SYGVKD. This CDR3 contains 19 residues. The junction had 12 bases not matched to a gene; V was cut back by 4 bases and J by 0 bases. The CDR3 sequence: CAISVAPGTAYSGANVLTF. The CDR3 coding sequence is TGTGCCATCAGTGTCGCTCCCGGGACAGCTTACTCTGGGGCCAACGTCCTGACTTTC.

The rearrangement joins TRBV18 to TRBJ2-1; D may be TRBD1 (7 bases). The germline V and J ends were trimmed by 8 bases and 8 bases, with 13 bases remaining between them. Germline V gene lookup returns CDR1 KGHSH and CDR2 LQKENI. CDR3 length: 12 residues. This CDR3 reads CASTQGEDEQFF. CDR3 nucleotide sequence: TGTGCCAGCACCCAGGGGGAGGATGAGCAGTTCTTC.

The chain couples TRBV6-5 to TRBJ2-2; 7 positions match TRBD1. V shed 7 bases, J shed 8 bases, and the junction held 10 bases outside the gene matches. Germline V CDR1 and CDR2: MNHEY, SVGAGI. The CDR3 has 14 residues. The CDR3 DNA reads as TGTGCCAGCAAAACTGACAGGGTCGGAGGGGAGCTGTTTTTT. Protein product: CASKTDRVGGELFF.

The gene calls are TRBV18 and TRBJ2-2; 10 positions agree with TRBD1. Germline CDR1 reads KGHSH; CDR2 reads LQKENI. The CDR3 totals 15 residues. The V segment lost 2 bases and the J segment 5 bases; nucleotides outside the gene matches: 2. The CDR3 reads CASSPGTGDTGELFF. Written as DNA, the CDR3 is TGTGCCAGCTCACCAGGGACAGGGGATACCGGGGAGCTGTTTTTT.

The genes are TRBV24-1 and TRBJ2-7, with D uncertain. The CDR3 has 14 amino acids. V lost 4 bases, J lost 5 bases, and 14 bases lay in between. Germline loops: CDR1 KGHDR, CDR2 SFDVKD. The CDR3 DNA sequence: TGTGCCACCAGTGACCGCCGTCACGGCCACGAGCAGTACTTC. Its protein product is CATSDRRHGHEQYF.

This chain connects TRBV19 to TRBJ1-4; TRBD1 matches 8 bases. Trimming cost V 5 bases and J 0 bases; bases outside gene matches: 11. This CDR3 is built from 18 residues. CDR1 and CDR2 (germline): LNHDA, SQIVND (reference sequence). The CDR3: CASSLTGDPIATNEKLFF. Written as DNA, the CDR3 is TGTGCCAGTAGTTTGACAGGGGACCCCATTGCAACTAATGAAAAACTGTTTTTT.

The chain uses TRBV2 and TRBJ1-5; perhaps TRBD1 as D (5 bases). Germline loops: CDR1 SNHLY, CDR2 FYNNEI. Trimming removed 7 bases from V and 5 bases from J, with 18 bases in between. The CDR3 extends over 15 amino acids. CDR3 bases: TGTGCCAGCACCTCCTCCGGGGGGAGGGATCAGCCCCAGCATTTT. Its translation is CASTSSGGRDQPQHF. Full variable domain (rest looked up from reference TRBV2 and TRBJ1-5): EPEVTQTPSHQVTQMGQEVILRCVPISNHLYFYWYRQILGQKVEFLVSFYNNEISEKSEIFDDQFSVERPDGSNFTLKIRSTKLEDSAMYFCASTSSGGRDQPQHFGDGTRLSIL.

The rearrangement uses TRBV6-5 and TRBJ1-6, with 8 bases that match TRBD1. Germline-derived CDR1 and CDR2 are MNHEY and SVGAGI. This CDR3 has 13 amino acids. J gave up 10 bases and V 8 bases, and 7 bases lay outside the gene matches. CDR3 residues: CASQRDRNSPLHF. The DNA for the CDR3 is TGTGCCAGCCAGAGGGACAGGAACTCACCCCTCCACTTT.

The chain is built from TRBV2 and TRBJ1-3, with a possible D match to TRBD1 (6 bases). This CDR3 region has 16 residues. Germline loops: CDR1 SNHLY, CDR2 FYNNEI. Trimming shortened V by 3 bases and J by 0 bases, and 12 bases separated the two germline ends. The CDR3 region is CASSERGRSSGNTIYF. CDR3 in DNA: TGTGCCAGCAGTGAGCGGGGGCGTAGCTCTGGAAACACCATATATTTT. The whole variable domain, remainder taken from reference TRBV2 and TRBJ1-3, is EPEVTQTPSHQVTQMGQEVILRCVPISNHLYFYWYRQILGQKVEFLVSFYNNEISEKSEIFDDQFSVERPDGSNFTLKIRSTKLEDSAMYFCASSERGRSSGNTIYFGEGSWLTVV.

The gene calls are TRBV3-1 (or the pseudogene TRBV3-2) and TRBJ2-7, with 8 positions matching TRBD2. Germline CDR1 reads LGHDT; CDR2 reads YNNKEL (reference sequence). The ends lost 3 bases at V and 7 bases at J; junction bases unmatched: 8. This CDR3 contains 14 residues. The CDR3 region has the DNA TGTGCCAGCAGCCACTCCGGGAGGGTGAGGGAGCAGTACTTC. Its translation is CASSHSGRVREQYF.

The chain joins TRBV10-3 to TRBJ1-3; D gene ambiguous. CDR3 length: 14 residues. Germline V gene sequence: CDR1 ENHRY, CDR2 SYGVKD. Trimming stripped 4 bases from V and 4 bases from J, with 11 bases between. The chain's CDR3 is CAISALTSGNTIYF. CDR3 coding DNA: TGTGCCATCAGTGCTCTTACTTCCGGAAACACCATATATTTT.

The genes are TRBV6-5 and TRBJ2-7; D is uncertain. The germline V gene encodes CDR1 MNHEY and CDR2 SVGAGI. CDR3 length: 11 residues. V lost 2 bases and J 6 bases, leaving 5 bases between the germline ends. The CDR3 loop reads CASSYRGEQYF. The CDR3 DNA reads TGTGCCAGCAGTTACCGAGGCGAGCAGTACTTC.

V usage is TRBV28 and J usage is TRBJ1-1; no firm D call. CDR1 and CDR2 (germline): MDHEN, SYDVKM. V dropped 6 bases and J dropped 0 bases, with 14 bases sitting between them. The CDR3 is made up of 15 amino acids. The CDR3, as DNA: TGTGCCAGCAGCTTTACCGAGCGCATGAACACTGAAGCTTTCTTT. Protein sequence: CASSFTERMNTEAFF.

This chain links TRBV9 with TRBJ2-5; unclear D gene. The CDR3 covers 14 residues. Germline assignment: CDR1 SGDLS and CDR2 YYNGEE. V lost 0 bases, J lost 1 base, and 7 bases lay in between. CDR3 loop: CASSVASAQETQYF. The CDR3, as DNA: TGTGCCAGCAGCGTAGCTAGTGCCCAAGAGACCCAGTACTTC.

The chain has TRBV5-1 and TRBJ2-1; tentatively, D is TRBD2 (7 bases). The V gene's germline CDR1 is SGHRS and CDR2 YFSETQ. V was pared by 3 bases and J by 2 bases, with 9 bases between. CDR3 length: 14 residues. CDR3 in DNA: TGCGCCAGCAGCTCCGGGGGGCCCTACAATGAGCAGTTCTTC. Residues: CASSSGGPYNEQFF.

The CDR3 sequence is CASNRQAKGSTDTQYF. DNA of the CDR3: TGTGCCAGCAATCGGCAGGCTAAAGGGAGCACAGATACGCAGTATTTT. The chain employs TRBV2 and TRBJ2-3; D is undetermined. In germline, CDR1 is SNHLY, CDR2 FYNNEI. Trimming shortened V by 7 bases and J by 0 bases, and 17 bases separated the two germline ends. This CDR3 spans 16 amino acids.

The rearrangement links TRBV7-9 to TRBJ2-5, with 7 bases fitting TRBD2. V shed 0 bases and J 10 bases; nucleotides not matched to a gene: 2. The V gene's germline CDR1 is SEHNR and CDR2 FQNEAQ (reference sequence). The CDR3 totals 12 residues. The CDR3, as DNA: TGTGCCAGCAGCTTAGCGGGGGGGATCCAGTACTTC. Protein sequence: CASSLAGGIQYF.

The chain carries TRBV29-1 and TRBJ1-5; D is undetermined. Germline CDR1 is SQVTM and CDR2 is ANQGSEA. Trimming left V 4 bases short and J 5 bases short, with 15 bases between. This CDR3 contains 14 residues. The CDR3 nucleotides are TGCAGCGTTGTGCTTTGGGGTTTGGATCAGCCCCAGCATTTT. Protein sequence: CSVVLWGLDQPQHF.

The chain uses TRBV7-3 and TRBJ2-1; TRBD1 matches at 8 bases. This CDR3 is built from 13 residues. The V and J ends lost 2 bases and 7 bases, in that order; junction bases with no gene match: 1. In germline, CDR1 is SGHTA, CDR2 FQGTGA. The CDR3 nucleotides are TGTGCCAGCAGCTTAGACAGGGGAAATGAGCAGTTCTTC. Its translation is CASSLDRGNEQFF.

The table lists this clone with a count of one. V usage is TRBV10-3 and J usage is TRBJ2-5, with D possibly being TRBD1 (5 bases). V lost 1 base and J lost 2, with 14 bases in between. Germline CDR1 and CDR2: ENHRY and SYGVKD. The CDR3 totals 16 residues. For the CDR3, the DNA is TGTGCCATCAGTGAGTTTGCAGGGCTCGTACAAGAGACCCAGTACTTC. Amino acids: CAISEFAGLVQETQYF.

The chain uses TRBV19 and TRBJ1-5; 8 bases are shared with TRBD1. V trimming: 3 bases; J trimming: 6 bases; junction bases outside the gene matches: 7. Germline V gene data show CDR1 as LNHDA and CDR2 as SQIVND (reference sequence). CDR3 length: 15 amino acids. The CDR3 coding sequence is TGTGCCAGTAGTATCGAAGCCACAGGGGGTCAGCCCCAGCATTTT. Protein sequence: CASSIEATGGQPQHF.

The rearrangement links TRBV6-5 to TRBJ1-5; D uncertain. The V end was cut by 2 bases, the J end by 4 bases, with 9 bases between. Germline V lookup: CDR1 MNHEY, CDR2 SVGAGI. The CDR3 covers 14 residues. Here the CDR3 DNA reads TGTGCCAGCAGTTACAGATTGGGGAATCAGCCCCAGCATTTT. The encoded protein is CASSYRLGNQPQHF.

V usage is TRBV10-3 and J usage is TRBJ2-7; D unclear. The CDR3 is made up of 14 amino acids. CDR1 is ENHRY and CDR2 is SYGVKD in the germline V gene. V shed 2 bases and J shed 4 bases, with 12 bases lying between them. The CDR3, as DNA: TGTGCCATCAGTGAGGAAGAAGAGTTTTACGAGCAGTACTTC. Translating it yields CAISEEEEFYEQYF.